This T cell receptor beta chain derives from a study of CD4+ T cells in melanoma. Regarding the study as a whole: Neoantigen-specific CD4+ T cells in melanoma reportedly had diverse differentiation states. CD8+ T cell, macrophage and B cell function reportedly correlated with neoantigen-specific CD4+ T cells.

Trimming removed 4 bases from V and 4 bases from J, with 17 bases in between. The length of the CDR3 is 15 residues. With respect to this clone: Its target is not known.

Sequencing was performed with immunoSEQ multiplex PCR; in TCRdb, only in-frame clones are kept and a portion is missing. Of about 140,000 clones listed, around nine tenths were seen once; the top ten hold about 1.6%. The clonotype comes from a human donor with melanoma. The rearrangement joins TRBV5-3 to TRBJ1-2; D might be TRBD1 (5 bases). TRBV5-3 is assigned to the ORF class and has an uncertain function. The CDR3 loop is CARSLGGGTVYGYTF. The CDR3 DNA is TGTGCCAGAAGCCTCGGGGGGGGGACCGTCTATGGCTACACCTTC.